This is a list of T cell receptor beta chains from one sample in a study of cytomegalovirus exposure and HLA in healthy donors. Clones were read by immunoSEQ multiplex PCR, and TCRdb kept only the in-frame ones, dropping some. The sample yields about 150,000 clones, more than 75% seen once. Input material: PBMCs. The receptors were sampled from a man aged 25-45 years in good health and CMV-seronegative. Each CDR3 is given with its conserved first and last residue. Each record gives: clone size, J gene, V gene, D gene, CDR3 protein, CDR3 DNA. The D gene is left open where the match is weak. Clone sizes are given selectively: once, few, many, or a class where the clone is expanded.

NA | TRBJ2-5 | TRBV5-1 | TRBD2 | CASSQLAGVQETQYF | TGCGCCAGCAGCCAACTAGCGGGGGTTCAAGAGACCCAGTACTTC
NA | TRBJ2-3 | TRBV6-1 | TRBD2 | CASIRVAGASDTQYF | TGTGCCAGCATAAGGGTAGCGGGAGCCTCAGATACGCAGTATTTT
NA | TRBJ2-2 | TRBV2 | NA | CASTYTAGELFF | TGTGCCAGCACCTACACAGCCGGGGAGCTGTTTTTT
NA | TRBJ1-5 | TRBV29-1 | NA | CSVTGEILSNQPQHF | TGCAGCGTTACAGGAGAAATACTTAGCAATCAGCCCCAGCATTTT
NA | TRBJ2-1 | TRBV6-1 | TRBD2 | CASSEPGLGYNEQFF | TGTGCCAGCAGTGAACCGGGACTAGGGTACAATGAGCAGTTCTTC
few | TRBJ2-7 | TRBV6-5 | NA | CASSVASSYEQYF | TGTGCCAGCAGTGTAGCGTCCTCCTACGAGCAGTACTTC
NA | TRBJ1-6 | TRBV7-9 | NA | CASSSTGYSYSPLHF | TGTGCCAGCAGCTCGACAGGATACTCCTATTCACCCCTCCACTTT
NA | TRBJ2-5 | TRBV5-4 | NA | CASSYQGKGETQYF | TGTGCCAGCAGTTATCAGGGTAAAGGAGAGACCCAGTACTTC
NA | TRBJ1-5 | TRBV6-1 | NA | CASSFFENQPQHF | TGTGCCAGCAGTTTCTTCGAGAATCAGCCCCAGCATTTT
NA | TRBJ2-7 | TRBV6-1 | TRBD1 | CAVKGQGPNYEQYF | TGTGCCGTAAAAGGACAGGGGCCTAACTACGAGCAGTACTTC
NA | TRBJ2-1 | TRBV19 | TRBD2 | CASKGLAGVAYNEQFF | TGTGCCAGTAAGGGACTAGCGGGAGTCGCCTACAATGAGCAGTTCTTC
NA | TRBJ2-7 | TRBV4-2 | TRBD2 | CASSQALSAGVNYEQYF | TGTGCCAGCAGCCAAGCCCTCTCGGCGGGAGTGAATTACGAGCAGTACTTC
once | TRBJ1-6 | TRBV19 | NA | CASSMDGGLALHF | TGTGCCAGTAGCATGGACGGGGGTCTGGCCCTCCACTTT
NA | TRBJ2-7 | TRBV27 | TRBD2 | CASSLPGTSGSYEQYF | TGTGCCAGCAGTTTGCCTGGGACTAGCGGTTCCTACGAGCAGTACTTC
few | TRBJ2-2 | TRBV6-6 | TRBD2 | CASSFSAGAGGELFF | TGTGCCAGCAGTTTTTCAGCGGGAGCCGGCGGGGAGCTGTTTTTT
NA | TRBJ2-2 | TRBV30 | NA | CAWGSEVWTGELFF | TGTGCCTGGGGTTCGGAGGTTTGGACCGGGGAGCTGTTTTTT
NA | TRBJ2-7 | TRBV23-1 | NA | CASSQSIELRVTRIEQYF | TGCGCCAGCAGTCAATCGATCGAACTCAGGGTCACACGAATCGAGCAGTACTTC
NA | TRBJ1-5 | TRBV5-1 | NA | CASSLGGGDNQPQHF | TGCGCCAGCAGCTTGGGCGGCGGGGACAATCAGCCCCAGCATTTT
NA | TRBJ1-5 | TRBV5-5 | TRBD1 | CASSWGTGYGQPQHF | TGTGCCAGCAGCTGGGGGACAGGTTACGGTCAGCCCCAGCATTTT
NA | TRBJ2-1 | TRBV7-9 | TRBD2 | CASSLGFVLAGVSYNEQFF | TGTGCCAGCAGCTTAGGTTTCGTACTTGCGGGGGTCTCCTACAATGAGCAGTTCTTC
once | TRBJ2-3 | TRBV9 | NA | CASSVGGSILAPSQYF | TGTGCCAGCAGCGTAGGTGGCTCCATCCTAGCCCCCTCCCAGTATTTT
NA | TRBJ2-7 | TRBV5-1 | TRBD1 | CASSLDRGQGEQYF | TGCGCCAGCAGCTTGGACAGGGGGCAAGGCGAGCAGTACTTC
NA | TRBJ2-3 | TRBV5-8 | TRBD2 | CASSYTGTSGSQDTQYF | TGTGCCAGCAGCTACACCGGGACTAGCGGGAGTCAAGATACGCAGTATTTT
NA | TRBJ1-3 | TRBV18 | NA | CASSPPPRNTIYF | TGTGCCAGCTCACCACCGCCCCGGAACACCATATATTTT
NA | TRBJ1-4 | TRBV5-1 | TRBD1 | CASSFGQEREKLFF | TGCGCCAGCAGCTTTGGACAGGAGAGGGAAAAACTGTTTTTT
NA | TRBJ2-5 | TRBV28 | NA | CASSIGGQLQETQYF | TGTGCCAGCAGCATCGGGGGACAGCTCCAAGAGACCCAGTACTTC
NA | TRBJ2-2 | TRBV6-1 | NA | CASSEMGLTGELFF | TGTGCCAGCAGTGAAATGGGGCTCACCGGGGAGCTGTTTTTT
NA | TRBJ1-3 | TRBV25-1 | TRBD1 | CASSVLGQGGNTIYF | TGTGCCAGCAGTGTTCTGGGACAGGGTGGAAACACCATATATTTT
NA | TRBJ2-1 | TRBV7-7 | NA | CASSETSSSYNEQFF | TGTGCCAGCAGCGAGACATCAAGCTCCTACAATGAGCAGTTCTTC
NA | TRBJ1-5 | TRBV29-1 | NA | CSVVEGSSNQPQHF | TGCAGCGTTGTGGAGGGCTCTAGCAATCAGCCCCAGCATTTT
NA | TRBJ2-5 | TRBV27 | TRBD1 | CASNPGWDRDSKTQYF | TGTGCCAGCAACCCTGGATGGGACAGGGATTCGAAGACCCAGTACTTC
once | TRBJ1-6 | TRBV6-5 | NA | CASSYLGGDSPLHF | TGTGCCAGCAGTTACTTGGGGGGGGATTCACCCCTCCACTTT
NA | TRBJ1-4 | TRBV27 | NA | CASSRTNFAEKLFF | TGTGCCAGCAGTCGGACAAACTTCGCGGAAAAACTGTTTTTT
NA | TRBJ2-1 | TRBV5-4 | NA | CASSWGVSGAGYNEQFF | TGTGCCAGCAGCTGGGGGGTTAGCGGCGCCGGGTACAATGAGCAGTTCTTC
NA | TRBJ1-6 | TRBV5-1 | TRBD1 | CASSLVTGVNSPLHF | TGCGCCAGCAGCTTGGTGACAGGGGTAAACTCACCCCTCCACTTT
NA | TRBJ1-2 | TRBV27 | NA | CASSTRMTVGGYTF | TGTGCCAGCAGTACGAGAATGACAGTGGGCGGCTACACCTTC
NA | TRBJ2-7 | TRBV19 | TRBD2 | CASRVAGATNVEQYF | TGTGCCAGTCGAGTGGCGGGAGCCACCAATGTGGAGCAGTACTTC
NA | TRBJ2-3 | TRBV5-1 | NA | CASSWAGSRTDTQYF | TGCGCCAGCAGCTGGGCGGGATCCCGCACAGATACGCAGTATTTT
NA | TRBJ1-2 | TRBV5-1 | NA | CASSLAGYYGYTF | TGCGCCAGCAGCTTGGCGGGATACTATGGCTACACCTTC
NA | TRBJ1-2 | TRBV19 | NA | CASSPSGGASGGYTF | TGTGCCAGTAGTCCCTCGGGGGGGGCGAGTGGCGGCTACACCTTC
NA | TRBJ2-1 | TRBV7-9 | NA | CASSPPLAGSYNEQFF | TGTGCCAGCAGCCCCCCCCTAGCAGGCTCCTACAATGAGCAGTTCTTC
NA | TRBJ1-2 | TRBV6-5 | NA | CASSLTANYGYTF | TGTGCCAGCAGCCTTACAGCTAACTATGGCTACACCTTC
NA | TRBJ2-3 | TRBV29-1 | NA | CSVERLTQSDTQYF | TGCAGCGTTGAAAGGCTGACACAATCAGATACGCAGTATTTT
once | TRBJ1-2 | TRBV18 | TRBD1 | CASSRGQGAANYGYTF | TGTGCCAGCTCTCGGGGACAGGGGGCTGCTAACTATGGCTACACCTTC
NA | TRBJ1-1 | TRBV11-3 | NA | CASSLQGTDTEAFF | TGTGCCAGCAGCTTACAGGGGACCGACACTGAAGCTTTCTTT
many | TRBJ1-1 | TRBV6-5 | NA | CASMVGVFTEAFF | TGTGCCAGCATGGTAGGAGTGTTCACTGAAGCTTTCTTT
NA | TRBJ2-7 | TRBV30 | TRBD1 | CAWSVSGGLAQYF | TGTGCCTGGAGTGTCTCAGGGGGCTTGGCGCAGTACTTC
few | TRBJ1-1 | TRBV5-1 | TRBD1 | CASSSRDRLEAFF | TGCGCCAGCAGCTCCCGGGACAGGCTTGAAGCTTTCTTT
NA | TRBJ2-7 | TRBV28 | TRBD2 | CASSSGLAGVYEQYF | TGTGCCAGCAGTTCGGGACTAGCGGGAGTATACGAGCAGTACTTC
NA | TRBJ1-2 | TRBV9 | TRBD1 | CASSVDGTGRGYTF | TGTGCCAGCAGCGTAGATGGGACAGGACGTGGCTACACCTTC
once | TRBJ1-1 | TRBV25-1 | NA | CASKTGTNTEAFF | TGTGCCAGCAAAACAGGGACGAACACTGAAGCTTTCTTT
NA | TRBJ2-5 | TRBV5-1 | NA | CASSNAGKETQYF | TGCGCCAGCAGCAACGCGGGGAAAGAGACCCAGTACTTC
NA | TRBJ1-1 | TRBV27 | NA | CASSLMRDGNTEAFF | TGTGCCAGCAGTTTGATGCGAGATGGGAACACTGAAGCTTTCTTT
NA | TRBJ2-5 | TRBV19 | NA | CASSSRDSQETQYF | TGTGCCAGTAGTTCGCGGGACAGCCAAGAGACCCAGTACTTC